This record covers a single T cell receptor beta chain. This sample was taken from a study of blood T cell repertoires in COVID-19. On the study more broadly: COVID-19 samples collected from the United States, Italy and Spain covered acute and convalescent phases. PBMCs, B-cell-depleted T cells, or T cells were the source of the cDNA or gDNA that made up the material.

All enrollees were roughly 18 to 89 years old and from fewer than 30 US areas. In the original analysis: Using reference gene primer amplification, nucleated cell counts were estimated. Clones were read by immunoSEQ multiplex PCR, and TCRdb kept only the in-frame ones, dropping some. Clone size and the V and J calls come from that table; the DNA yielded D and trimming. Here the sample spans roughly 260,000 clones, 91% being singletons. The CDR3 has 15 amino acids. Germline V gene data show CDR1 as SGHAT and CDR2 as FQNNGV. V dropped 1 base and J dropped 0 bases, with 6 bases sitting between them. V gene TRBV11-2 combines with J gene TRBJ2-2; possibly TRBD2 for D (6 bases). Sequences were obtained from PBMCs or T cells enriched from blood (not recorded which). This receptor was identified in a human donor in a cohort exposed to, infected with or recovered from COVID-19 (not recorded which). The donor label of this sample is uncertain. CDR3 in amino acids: CASSLGGANTGELFF. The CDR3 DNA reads TGTGCCAGCAGCTTAGGGGGGGCGAACACCGGGGAGCTGTTTTTT.